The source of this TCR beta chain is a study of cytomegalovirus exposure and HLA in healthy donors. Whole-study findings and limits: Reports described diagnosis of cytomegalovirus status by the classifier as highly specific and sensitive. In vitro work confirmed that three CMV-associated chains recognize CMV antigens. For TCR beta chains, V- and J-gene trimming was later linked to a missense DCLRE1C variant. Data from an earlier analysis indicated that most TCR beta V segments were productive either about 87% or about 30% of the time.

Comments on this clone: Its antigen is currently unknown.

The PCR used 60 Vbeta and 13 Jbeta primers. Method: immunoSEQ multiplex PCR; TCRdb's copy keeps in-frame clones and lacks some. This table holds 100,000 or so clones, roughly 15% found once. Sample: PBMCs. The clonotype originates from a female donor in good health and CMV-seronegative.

As DNA, the CDR3 is TGTGCCAGCAGCTTAGGCACCAGGGGGCCCAATCAGCCCCAGCATTTT. It translates to CASSLGTRGPNQPQHF. The V and J genes are TRBV7-8 and TRBJ1-5; 8 positions match TRBD1. Trimming removed 1 base from V and 3 bases from J; junction bases left unmatched: 5. The CDR3 has 16 residues. Germline assignment: CDR1 SGHVS and CDR2 FQNEAQ.